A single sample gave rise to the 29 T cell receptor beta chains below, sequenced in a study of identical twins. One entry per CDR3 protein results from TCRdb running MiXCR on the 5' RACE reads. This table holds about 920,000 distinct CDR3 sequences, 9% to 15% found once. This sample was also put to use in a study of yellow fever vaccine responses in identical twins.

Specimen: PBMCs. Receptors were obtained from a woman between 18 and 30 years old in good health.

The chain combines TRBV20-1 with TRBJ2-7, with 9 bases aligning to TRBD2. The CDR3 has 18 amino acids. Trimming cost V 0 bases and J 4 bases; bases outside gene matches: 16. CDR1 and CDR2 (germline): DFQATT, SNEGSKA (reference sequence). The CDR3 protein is CSARDAKSRLAENYEQYF. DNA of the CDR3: TGCAGTGCTAGAGATGCCAAGTCGAGACTAGCGGAAAATTACGAGCAGTACTTC.

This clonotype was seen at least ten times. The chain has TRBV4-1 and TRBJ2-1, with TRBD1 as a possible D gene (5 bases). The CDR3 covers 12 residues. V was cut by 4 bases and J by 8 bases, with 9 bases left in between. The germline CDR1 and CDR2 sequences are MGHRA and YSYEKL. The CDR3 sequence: CASSPVGDEQFF. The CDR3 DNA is TGCGCCAGCAGCCCGGTAGGGGATGAGCAGTTCTTC.

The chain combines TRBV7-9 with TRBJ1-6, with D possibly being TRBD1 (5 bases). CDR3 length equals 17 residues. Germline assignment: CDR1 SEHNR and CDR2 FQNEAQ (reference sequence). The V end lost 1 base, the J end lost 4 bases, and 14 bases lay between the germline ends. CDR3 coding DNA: TGTGCCAGCAGCTTAGACGAGGCCCGGGGGTATAATTCACCCCTCCACTTT. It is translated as CASSLDEARGYNSPLHF.

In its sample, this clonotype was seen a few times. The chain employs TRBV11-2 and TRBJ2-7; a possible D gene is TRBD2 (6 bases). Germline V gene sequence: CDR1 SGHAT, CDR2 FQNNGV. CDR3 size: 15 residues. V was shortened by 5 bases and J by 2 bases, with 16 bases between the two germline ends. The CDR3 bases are TGTGCCAGCAGCGATTCGGGGGTTTCCCCCTACGAGCAGTACGTC. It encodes CASSDSGVSPYEQYV.

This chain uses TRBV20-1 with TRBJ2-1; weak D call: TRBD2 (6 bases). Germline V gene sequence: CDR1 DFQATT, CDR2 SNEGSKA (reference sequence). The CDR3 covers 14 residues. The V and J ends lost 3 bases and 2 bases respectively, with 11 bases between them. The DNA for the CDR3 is TGCAGTGCTAGGGCGGCGGGGCCCTACAATGAGCAGTTCTTC. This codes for CSARAAGPYNEQFF.

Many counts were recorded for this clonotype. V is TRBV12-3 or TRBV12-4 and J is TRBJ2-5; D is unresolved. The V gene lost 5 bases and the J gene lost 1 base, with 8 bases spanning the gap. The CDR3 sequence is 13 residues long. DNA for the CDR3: TGTGCCAGCAGTAACCGTGGCCAAGAGACCCAGTACTTC. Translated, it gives CASSNRGQETQYF.

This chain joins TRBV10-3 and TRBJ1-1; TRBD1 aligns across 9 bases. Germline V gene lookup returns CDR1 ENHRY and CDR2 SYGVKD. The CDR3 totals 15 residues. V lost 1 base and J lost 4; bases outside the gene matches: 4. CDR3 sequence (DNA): TGTGCCATCAGTGAGTGGGGACAGGGCGGCACTGAAGCTTTCTTT. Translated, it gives CAISEWGQGGTEAFF.

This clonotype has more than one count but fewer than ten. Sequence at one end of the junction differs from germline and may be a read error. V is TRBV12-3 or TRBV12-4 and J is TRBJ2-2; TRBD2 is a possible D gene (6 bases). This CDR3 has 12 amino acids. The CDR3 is CASRLAALELFF. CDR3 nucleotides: TGTGCCAGCAGGTTAGCGGCACTGGAGCTGTTTTTT.

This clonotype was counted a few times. The CDR3 sequence: CASSESDPGEQYF. CDR3 DNA: TGTGCCAGCAGTGAATCGGACCCGGGCGAGCAGTACTTC. The rearrangement uses TRBV2 and TRBJ2-7, with D uncertain. This CDR3 region has 13 residues. CDR1 and CDR2 from the germline V gene are SNHLY and FYNNEI. Trimming cost V 2 bases and J 6 bases, with 11 bases left between them.

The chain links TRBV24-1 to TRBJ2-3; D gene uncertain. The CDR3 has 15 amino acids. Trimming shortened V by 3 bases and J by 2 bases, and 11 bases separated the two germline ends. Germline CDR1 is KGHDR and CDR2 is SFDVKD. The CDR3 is CATSDQRTTTDTQYF. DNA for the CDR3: TGTGCCACCAGTGATCAGAGGACCACCACAGATACGCAGTATTTT.

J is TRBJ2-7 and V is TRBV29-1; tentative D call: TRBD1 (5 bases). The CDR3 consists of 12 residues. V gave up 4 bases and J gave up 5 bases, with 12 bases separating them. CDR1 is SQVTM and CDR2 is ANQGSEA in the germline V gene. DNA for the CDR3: TGCAGCGTTGTGCAGGGTATCAACGAGCAGTACTTC. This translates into CSVVQGINEQYF.

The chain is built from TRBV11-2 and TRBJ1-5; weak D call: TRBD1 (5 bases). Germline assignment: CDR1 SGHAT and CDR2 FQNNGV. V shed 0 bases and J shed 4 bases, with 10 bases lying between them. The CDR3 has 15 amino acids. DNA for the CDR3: TGTGCCAGCAGCTTAGACCGGACACTAAATCAGCCCCAGCATTTT. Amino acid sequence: CASSLDRTLNQPQHF.

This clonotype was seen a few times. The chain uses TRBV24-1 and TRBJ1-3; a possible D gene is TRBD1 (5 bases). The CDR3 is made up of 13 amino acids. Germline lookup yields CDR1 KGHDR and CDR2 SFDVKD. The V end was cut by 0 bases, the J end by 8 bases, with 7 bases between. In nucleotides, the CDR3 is TGTGCCACCAGTGATTTGAGGGGTGACACCATATATTTT. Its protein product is CATSDLRGDTIYF.

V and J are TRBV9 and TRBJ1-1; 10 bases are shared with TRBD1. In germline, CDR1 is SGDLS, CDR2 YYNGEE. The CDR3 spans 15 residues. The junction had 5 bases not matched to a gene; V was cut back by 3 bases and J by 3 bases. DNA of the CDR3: TGTGCCAGCAGCGCTGGGGGACAGGGGTACACTGAAGCTTTCTTT. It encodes CASSAGGQGYTEAFF.

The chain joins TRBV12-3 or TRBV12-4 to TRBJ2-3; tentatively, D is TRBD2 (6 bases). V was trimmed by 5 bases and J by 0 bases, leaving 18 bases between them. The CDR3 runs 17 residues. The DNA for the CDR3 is TGTGCCAGCAGTCCTTGGGTGGGGGGTGGAAGCACAGATACGCAGTATTTT. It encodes CASSPWVGGGSTDTQYF.

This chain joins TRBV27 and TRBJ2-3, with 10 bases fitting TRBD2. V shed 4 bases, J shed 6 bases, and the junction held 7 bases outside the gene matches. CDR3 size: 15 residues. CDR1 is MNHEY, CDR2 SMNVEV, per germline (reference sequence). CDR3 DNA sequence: TGTGCCAGCAGTTCGGTAGCGGGAGGTTTGGATACGCAGTATTTT. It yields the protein CASSSVAGGLDTQYF.

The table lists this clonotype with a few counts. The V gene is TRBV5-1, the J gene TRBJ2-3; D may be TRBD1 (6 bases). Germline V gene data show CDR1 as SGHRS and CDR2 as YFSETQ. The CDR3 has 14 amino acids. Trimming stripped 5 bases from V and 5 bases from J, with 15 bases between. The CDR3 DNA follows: TGCGCCAGCAGTTCTCTGTCCAGGGGAGATACGCAGTATTTT. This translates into CASSSLSRGDTQYF.

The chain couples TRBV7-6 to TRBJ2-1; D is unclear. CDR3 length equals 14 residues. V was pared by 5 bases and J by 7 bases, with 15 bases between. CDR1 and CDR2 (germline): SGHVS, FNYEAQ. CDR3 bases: TGTGCCAGCAGCCCTACAATCCCCCCGAATGAGCAGTTCTTC. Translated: CASSPTIPPNEQFF.

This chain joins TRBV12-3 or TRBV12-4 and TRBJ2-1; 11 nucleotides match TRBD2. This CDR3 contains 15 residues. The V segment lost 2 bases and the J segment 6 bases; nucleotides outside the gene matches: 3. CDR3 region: CASSLFSGGGNEQFF. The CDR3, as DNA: TGTGCCAGCAGTTTATTTAGCGGGGGGGGCAATGAGCAGTTCTTC.

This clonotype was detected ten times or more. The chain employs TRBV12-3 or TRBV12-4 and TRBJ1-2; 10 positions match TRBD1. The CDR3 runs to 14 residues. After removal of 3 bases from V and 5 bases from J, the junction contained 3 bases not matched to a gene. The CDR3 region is CASSLTGGVYGYTF. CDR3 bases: TGTGCCAGCAGTTTGACAGGGGGCGTTTATGGCTACACCTTC.

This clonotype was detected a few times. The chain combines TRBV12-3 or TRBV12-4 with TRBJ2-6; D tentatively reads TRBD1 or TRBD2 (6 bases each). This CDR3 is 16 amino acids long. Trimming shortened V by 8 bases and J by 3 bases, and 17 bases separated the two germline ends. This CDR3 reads CASGKLQGGGANVLTF. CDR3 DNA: TGTGCCAGCGGAAAACTACAGGGAGGTGGGGCCAACGTCCTGACTTTC.

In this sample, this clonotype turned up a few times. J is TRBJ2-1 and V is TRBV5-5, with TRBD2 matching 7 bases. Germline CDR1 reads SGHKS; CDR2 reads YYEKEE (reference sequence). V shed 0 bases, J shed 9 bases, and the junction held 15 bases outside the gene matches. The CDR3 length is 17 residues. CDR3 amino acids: CASSLGRTGLIAGEQFF. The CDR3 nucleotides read TGTGCCAGCAGCTTGGGACGAACGGGGTTAATAGCGGGTGAGCAGTTCTTC.

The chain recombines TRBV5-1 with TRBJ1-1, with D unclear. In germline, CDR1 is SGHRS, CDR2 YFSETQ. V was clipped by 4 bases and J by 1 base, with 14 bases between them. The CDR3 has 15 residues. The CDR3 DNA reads TGCGCCAGCAGCCGGAAGCGTGGAGGGAACACTGAAGCTTTCTTT. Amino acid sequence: CASSRKRGGNTEAFF.

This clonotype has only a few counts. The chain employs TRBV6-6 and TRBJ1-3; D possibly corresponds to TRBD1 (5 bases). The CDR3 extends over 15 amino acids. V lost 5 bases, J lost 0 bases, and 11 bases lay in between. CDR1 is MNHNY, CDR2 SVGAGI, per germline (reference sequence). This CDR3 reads CASSKGRSSGNTIYF. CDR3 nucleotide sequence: TGTGCCAGCAGTAAGGGACGGAGCTCTGGAAACACCATATATTTT.

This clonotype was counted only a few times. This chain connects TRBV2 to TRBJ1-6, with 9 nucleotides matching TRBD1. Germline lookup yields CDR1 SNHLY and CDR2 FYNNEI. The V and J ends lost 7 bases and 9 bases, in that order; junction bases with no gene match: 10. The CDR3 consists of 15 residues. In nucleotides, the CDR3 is TGTGCCAGCAAGATAGGTCGGGACAGGGTTTCACCCCTCCACTTT. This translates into CASKIGRDRVSPLHF.

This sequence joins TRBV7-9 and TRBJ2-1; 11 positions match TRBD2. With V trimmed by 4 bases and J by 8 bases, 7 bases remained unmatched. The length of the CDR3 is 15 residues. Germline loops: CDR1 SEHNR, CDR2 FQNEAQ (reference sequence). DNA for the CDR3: TGTGCCAGCAGCTCGTTAGCGGGAGGGCCCCATGAGCAGTTCTTC. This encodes CASSSLAGGPHEQFF.

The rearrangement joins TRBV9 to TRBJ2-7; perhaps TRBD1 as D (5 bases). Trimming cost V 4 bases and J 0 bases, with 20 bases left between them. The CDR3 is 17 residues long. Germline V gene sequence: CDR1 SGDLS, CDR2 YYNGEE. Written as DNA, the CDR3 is TGTGCCAGCAGCCCAGACGTGTGGGGCGTTAGCTCCTACGAGCAGTACTTC. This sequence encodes CASSPDVWGVSSYEQYF.

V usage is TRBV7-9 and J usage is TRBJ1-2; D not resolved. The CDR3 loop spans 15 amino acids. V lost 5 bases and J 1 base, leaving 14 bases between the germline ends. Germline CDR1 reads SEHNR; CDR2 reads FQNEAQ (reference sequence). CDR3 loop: CASSPASRLNYGYTF. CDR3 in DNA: TGTGCCAGCAGCCCCGCGTCGCGGCTTAACTATGGCTACACCTTC.

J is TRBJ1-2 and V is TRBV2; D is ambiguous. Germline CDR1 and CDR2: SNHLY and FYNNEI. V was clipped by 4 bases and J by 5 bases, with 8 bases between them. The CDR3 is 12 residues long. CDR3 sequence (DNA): TGTGCCAGCAGTGCCGAAGATTATGGCTACACCTTC. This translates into CASSAEDYGYTF.